The clone carrying this TCR beta chain was counted only a few times. Trimming stripped 3 bases from V and 8 bases from J, with 17 bases between. Germline assignment: CDR1 KGHSH and CDR2 LQKENI. The CDR3 is 14 residues long. This entry comes from a study of blood T cell repertoires in COVID-19. As for the study in general: T cells, B-cell-depleted T cells, or PBMCs provided the cDNA or gDNA that served as material.

As processed by the authors: Counts of nucleated cells, estimated from reference gene primer amplification, were obtained. Here immunoSEQ multiplex PCR was the method, and the copy in TCRdb shows in-frame clones only, minus some. From that table come the V and J calls and clone size; the DNA was used to work out D and trimming. The sample lists about 72,000 clones, more than 75% occurring once. The receptor's source is a man in his 70s with active or convalescent COVID-19. The rearrangement links TRBV18 to TRBJ2-7, with D maybe TRBD2 (5 bases). The source material was peripheral blood. CDR3 DNA: TGTGCCAGCTCACCCCCCGAGACGGAGGTGAAGCAGTACTTC. It codes for CASSPPETEVKQYF.